In this sample, the clone carrying this T cell receptor (beta chain) turned up many times. Its antigen is not identified. Losses at the gene ends were 7 bases for V and 10 bases for J; bases not matched to a gene: 9. The CDR3 totals 14 residues. Germline CDR1 ENHRY, CDR2 SYGVKD. Time point noted: patch test 1, 2 weeks after DPC sensitization. The treatment is: therapeutic diphenylcyclopropenone sensitization with weekly scalp DPC. Blood draws came first, before each patch test. Alopecia patients, 18 to 70 years old and DPC-suitable, served as donors. In the original processing: Samples contained a median of about 100,000 TCRs, with a range of 23,224 to 690,600. One entry per CDR3 protein results from TCRdb running MiXCR on the RACE reads. The V and J calls reflect TCRdb's pipeline rather than the authors' work. The repertoire holds fewer than 500,000 distinct CDR3 sequences, with around 4.8% as singletons.

This entry belongs to a study of human T cells and chemical hapten exposure. Study-wide results and caveats: TCRs above 1 in 1000 frequency stayed constant with DPC sensitization.

Sample: whole blood, taken in connection with sensitization to the hapten diphenylcyclopropenone (DPC). V and J are TRBV10-3 and TRBJ1-6, with 8 bases matching TRBD1. The clonotype was recovered from a woman aged 45-65 years with alopecia areata. Some clones in this sample may be carry-over from other donors' samples. DNA for the CDR3: TGTGCCATCACCGAGGACAGGGATGGATCACCCCTCCACTTT. It is translated as CAITEDRDGSPLHF.